This T cell receptor (beta chain) was identified in a study of radiotherapy plus CTLA-4 blockade in lung cancer. Study summary: Objective responses occurred in roughly a sixth of patients; 25% to 35% had disease control. Findings of the study overall: Early blood T cell clone changes and increased post-radiation serum interferon-beta were reportedly the strongest response predictors. There was expansion of tumor-derived TCR clones in blood after radiotherapy plus ipilimumab.

Remarks on this clone: Its antigen is unknown.

Patients had chemo-refractory metastatic non-small-cell lung cancer and received focal radiation plus CTLA-4 blockade that used ipilimumab. Clones were read by immunoSEQ multiplex PCR, and TCRdb kept only the in-frame ones, dropping some. The sample includes 81,000 or so clones, around 86% of them seen just once. The ends lost 4 bases at V and 7 bases at J; junction bases unmatched: 7. The CDR3 is 15 amino acids. The germline V gene encodes CDR1 SEHNR and CDR2 FQNEAQ (reference sequence). The clonotype comes from a human donor with non-small cell lung cancer that progressed on radiotherapy plus ipilimumab. This specimen was peripheral blood, taken from a patient treated with radiotherapy plus ipilimumab. V is TRBV7-9 and J is TRBJ2-7, with 13 bases matching TRBD2. Written as DNA, the CDR3 is TGTGCCAGCAGCTCGCCGGGACTAGCGGGATTGGAGCAGTACTTC. Translating gives CASSSPGLAGLEQYF.